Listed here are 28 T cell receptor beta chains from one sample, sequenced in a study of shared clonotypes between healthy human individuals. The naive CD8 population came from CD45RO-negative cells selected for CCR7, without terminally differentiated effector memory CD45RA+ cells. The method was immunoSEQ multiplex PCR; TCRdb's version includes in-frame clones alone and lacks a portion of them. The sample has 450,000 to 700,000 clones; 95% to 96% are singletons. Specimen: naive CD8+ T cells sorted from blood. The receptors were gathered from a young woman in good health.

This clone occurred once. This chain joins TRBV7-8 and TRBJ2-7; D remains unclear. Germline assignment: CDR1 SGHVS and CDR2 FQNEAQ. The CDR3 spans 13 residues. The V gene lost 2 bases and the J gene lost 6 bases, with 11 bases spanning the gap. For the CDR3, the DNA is TGTGCCAGCAGCTTACCTACCTTCGGCGAGCAGTACTTC. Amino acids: CASSLPTFGEQYF.

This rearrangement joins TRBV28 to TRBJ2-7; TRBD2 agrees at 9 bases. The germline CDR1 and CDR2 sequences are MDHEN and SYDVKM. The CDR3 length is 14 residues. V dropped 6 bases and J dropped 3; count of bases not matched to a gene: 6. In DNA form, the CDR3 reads TGTGCCAGCAGCCAACTAGCGGGTAACTACGAGCAGTACTTC. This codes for CASSQLAGNYEQYF. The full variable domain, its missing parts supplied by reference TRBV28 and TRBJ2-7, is DVKVTQSSRYLVKRTGEKVFLECVQDMDHENMFWYRQDPGLGLRLIYFSYDVKMKEKGDIPEGYSVSREKKERFSLILESASTNQTSMYLCASSQLAGNYEQYFGPGTRLTVT.

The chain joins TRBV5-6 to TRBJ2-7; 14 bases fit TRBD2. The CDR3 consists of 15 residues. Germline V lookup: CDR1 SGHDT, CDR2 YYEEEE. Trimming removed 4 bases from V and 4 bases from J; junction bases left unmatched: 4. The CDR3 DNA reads TGTGCCAGCAGCCTGACTAGCGGGAGGGTTTACGAGCAGTACTTC. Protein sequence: CASSLTSGRVYEQYF.

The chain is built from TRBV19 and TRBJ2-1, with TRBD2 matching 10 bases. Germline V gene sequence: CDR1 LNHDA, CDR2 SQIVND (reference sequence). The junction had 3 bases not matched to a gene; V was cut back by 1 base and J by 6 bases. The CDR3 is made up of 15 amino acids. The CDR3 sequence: CASSIVSGGPNEQFF. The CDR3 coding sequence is TGTGCCAGTAGTATAGTTAGCGGGGGGCCCAATGAGCAGTTCTTC.

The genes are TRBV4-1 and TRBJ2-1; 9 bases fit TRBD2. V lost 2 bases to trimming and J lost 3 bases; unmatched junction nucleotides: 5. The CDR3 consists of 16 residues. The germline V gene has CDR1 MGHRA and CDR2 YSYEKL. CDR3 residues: CASSQSSAGGYNEQFF. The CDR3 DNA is TGCGCCAGCAGCCAAAGTTCAGCGGGAGGCTACAATGAGCAGTTCTTC.

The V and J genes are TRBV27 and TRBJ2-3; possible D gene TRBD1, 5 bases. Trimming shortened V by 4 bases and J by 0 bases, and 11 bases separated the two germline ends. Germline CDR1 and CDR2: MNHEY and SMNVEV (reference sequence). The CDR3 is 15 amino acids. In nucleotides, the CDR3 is TGTGCCAGCAGTTGGGGCCCGGCTAGCACAGATACGCAGTATTTT. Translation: CASSWGPASTDTQYF.

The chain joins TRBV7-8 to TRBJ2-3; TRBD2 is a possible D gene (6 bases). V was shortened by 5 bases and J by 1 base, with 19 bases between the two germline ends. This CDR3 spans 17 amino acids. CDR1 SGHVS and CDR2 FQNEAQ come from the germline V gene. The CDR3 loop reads CASSPPTPAGRTDTQYF. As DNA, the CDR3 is TGTGCCAGCAGCCCACCCACCCCCGCGGGACGCACAGATACGCAGTATTTT.

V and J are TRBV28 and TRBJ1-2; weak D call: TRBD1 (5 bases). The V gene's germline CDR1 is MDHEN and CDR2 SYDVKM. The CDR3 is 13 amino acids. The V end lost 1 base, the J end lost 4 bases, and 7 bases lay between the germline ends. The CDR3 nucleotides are TGTGCCAGCAGTTTATCAGGGATCTATGGCTACACCTTC. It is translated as CASSLSGIYGYTF.

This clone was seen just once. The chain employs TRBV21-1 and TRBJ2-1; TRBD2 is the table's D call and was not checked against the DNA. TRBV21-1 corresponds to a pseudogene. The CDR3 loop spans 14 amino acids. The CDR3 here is CASSTGVPYNEQFF. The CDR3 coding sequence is TGTGCCAGCAGCACGGGGGTACCCTACAATGAGCAGTTCTTC.

This CDR3 is CASKFRLEWGRETQYF. The CDR3 nucleotides read TGTGCCAGCAAGTTCCGCTTGGAGTGGGGGAGAGAGACCCAGTACTTC. The chain combines TRBV2 with TRBJ2-5; possibly TRBD1 or TRBD2 for D (5 bases each). This CDR3 contains 16 residues. Germline V lookup: CDR1 SNHLY, CDR2 FYNNEI. V dropped 7 bases and J dropped 4 bases, with 22 bases sitting between them.

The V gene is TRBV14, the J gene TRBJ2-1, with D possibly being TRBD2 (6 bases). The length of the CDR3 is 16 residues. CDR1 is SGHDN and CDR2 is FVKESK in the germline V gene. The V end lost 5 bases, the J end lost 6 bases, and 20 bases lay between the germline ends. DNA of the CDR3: TGTGCCAGCAGCGGACGACCAGCGGAGGGGTCCAATGAGCAGTTCTTC. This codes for CASSGRPAEGSNEQFF.

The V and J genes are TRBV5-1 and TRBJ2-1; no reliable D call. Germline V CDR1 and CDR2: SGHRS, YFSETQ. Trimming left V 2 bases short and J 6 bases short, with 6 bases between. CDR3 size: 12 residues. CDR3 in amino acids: CASSFRINEQFF. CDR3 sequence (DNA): TGCGCCAGCAGCTTCCGAATCAATGAGCAGTTCTTC.

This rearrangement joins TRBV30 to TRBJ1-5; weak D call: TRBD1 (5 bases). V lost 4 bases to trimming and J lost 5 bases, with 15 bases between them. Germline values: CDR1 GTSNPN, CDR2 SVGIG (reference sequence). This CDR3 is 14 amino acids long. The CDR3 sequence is CAWKFSGTDQPQHF. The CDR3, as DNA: TGTGCCTGGAAGTTTTCGGGGACGGATCAGCCCCAGCATTTT.

In nucleotides, the CDR3 is TGTGCCAGCAAAGTGGGGGCGGGGGAGCAGTACTTC. Its translation is CASKVGAGEQYF. V usage is TRBV27 and J usage is TRBJ2-7; the D call may be TRBD1 or TRBD2 (6 bases each). This CDR3 has 12 residues. The germline V and J ends were trimmed by 7 bases and 7 bases, with 14 bases remaining between them. The germline V gene has CDR1 MNHEY and CDR2 SMNVEV (reference sequence).

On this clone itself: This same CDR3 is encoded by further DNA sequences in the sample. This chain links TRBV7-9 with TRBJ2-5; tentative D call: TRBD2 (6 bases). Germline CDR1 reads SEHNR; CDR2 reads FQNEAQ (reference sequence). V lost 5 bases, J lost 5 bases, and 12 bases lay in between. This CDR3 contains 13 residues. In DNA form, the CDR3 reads TGTGCCAGCAGCCTCCTGGGGGGTGAGACCCAGTACTTC. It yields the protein CASSLLGGETQYF.

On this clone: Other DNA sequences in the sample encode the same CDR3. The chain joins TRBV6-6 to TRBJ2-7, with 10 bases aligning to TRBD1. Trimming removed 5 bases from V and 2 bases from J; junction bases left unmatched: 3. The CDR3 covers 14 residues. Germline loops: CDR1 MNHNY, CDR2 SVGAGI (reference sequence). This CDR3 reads CASSPGQGAYEQYF. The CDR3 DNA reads TGTGCCAGCAGTCCAGGACAGGGGGCCTACGAGCAGTACTTC.

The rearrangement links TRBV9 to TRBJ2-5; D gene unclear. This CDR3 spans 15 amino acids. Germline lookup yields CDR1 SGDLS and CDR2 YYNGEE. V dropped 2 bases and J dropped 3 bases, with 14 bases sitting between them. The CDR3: CASSVATKDKETQYF. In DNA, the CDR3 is TGTGCCAGCAGCGTGGCCACCAAAGACAAAGAGACCCAGTACTTC.

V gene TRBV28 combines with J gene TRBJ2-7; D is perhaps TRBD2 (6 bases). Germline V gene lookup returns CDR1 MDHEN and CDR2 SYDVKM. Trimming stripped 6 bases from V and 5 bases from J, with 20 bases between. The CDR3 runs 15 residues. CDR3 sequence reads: CASRPLTSLWDEQYF. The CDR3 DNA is TGTGCCAGCAGACCCTTGACTAGTCTTTGGGACGAGCAGTACTTC.

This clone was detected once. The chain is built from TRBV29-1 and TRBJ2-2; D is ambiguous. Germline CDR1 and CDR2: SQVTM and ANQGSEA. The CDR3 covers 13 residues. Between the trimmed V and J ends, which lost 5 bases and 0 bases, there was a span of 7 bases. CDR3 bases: TGCAGCGTTCTACAGACGAACACCGGGGAGCTGTTTTTT. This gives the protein CSVLQTNTGELFF.

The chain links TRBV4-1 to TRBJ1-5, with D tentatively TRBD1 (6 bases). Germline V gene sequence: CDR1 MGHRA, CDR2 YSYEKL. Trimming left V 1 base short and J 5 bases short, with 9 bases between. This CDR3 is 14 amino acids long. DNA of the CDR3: TGCGCCAGCAGCCAAGCGGGGGGCCATCAGCCCCAGCATTTT. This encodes CASSQAGGHQPQHF.

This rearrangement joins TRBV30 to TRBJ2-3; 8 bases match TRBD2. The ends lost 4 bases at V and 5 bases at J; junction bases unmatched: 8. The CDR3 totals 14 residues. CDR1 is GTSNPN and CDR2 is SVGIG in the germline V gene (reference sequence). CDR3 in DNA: TGTGCCTGGACTTCCGGAGCGGGAGAAGATACGCAGTATTTT. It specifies CAWTSGAGEDTQYF.

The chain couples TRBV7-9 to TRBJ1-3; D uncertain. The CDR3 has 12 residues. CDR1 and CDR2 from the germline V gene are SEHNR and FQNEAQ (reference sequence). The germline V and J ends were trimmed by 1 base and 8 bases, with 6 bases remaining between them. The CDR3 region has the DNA TGTGCCAGCAGCTTAGTTTTGGACACCATATATTTT. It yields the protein CASSLVLDTIYF.

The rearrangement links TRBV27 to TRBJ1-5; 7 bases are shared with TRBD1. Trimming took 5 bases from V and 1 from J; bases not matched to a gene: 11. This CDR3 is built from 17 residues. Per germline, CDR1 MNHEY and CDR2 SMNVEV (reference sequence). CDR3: CASSPLTGYASNQPQHF. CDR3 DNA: TGTGCCAGCAGTCCGTTGACAGGGTACGCGAGCAATCAGCCCCAGCATTTT.

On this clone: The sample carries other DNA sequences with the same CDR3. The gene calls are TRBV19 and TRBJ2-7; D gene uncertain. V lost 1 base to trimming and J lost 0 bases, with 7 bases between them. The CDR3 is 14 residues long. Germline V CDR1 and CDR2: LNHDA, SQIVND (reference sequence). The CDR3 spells CASSIGAGSYEQYF. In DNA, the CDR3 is TGTGCCAGTAGTATAGGTGCAGGCTCCTACGAGCAGTACTTC.

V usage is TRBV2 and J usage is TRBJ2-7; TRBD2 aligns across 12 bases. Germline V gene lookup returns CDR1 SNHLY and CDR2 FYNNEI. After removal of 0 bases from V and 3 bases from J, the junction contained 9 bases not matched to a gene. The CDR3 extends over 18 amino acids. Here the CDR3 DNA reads TGTGCCAGCAGTGAAGCTCGGGACAGGACTAGCGGGATCTACGAGCAGTACTTC. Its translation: CASSEARDRTSGIYEQYF.

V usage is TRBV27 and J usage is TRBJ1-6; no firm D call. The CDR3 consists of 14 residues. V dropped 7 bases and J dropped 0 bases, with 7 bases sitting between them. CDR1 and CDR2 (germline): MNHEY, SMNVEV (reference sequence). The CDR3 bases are TGTGCCAGCACCGAAGGCTCCTATAATTCACCCCTCCACTTT. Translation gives CASTEGSYNSPLHF.

This chain's CDR3 is CASSQSMAGGYPAFF. The CDR3 coding sequence is TGTGCCAGCAGTCAGAGCATGGCAGGGGGCTATCCGGCTTTCTTT. The rearrangement uses TRBV11-2 and TRBJ1-1, with 8 nucleotides matching TRBD1. Germline trimming cut 6 bases from V and 11 bases from J; bases unmatched to any gene: 17. CDR3 length: 15 residues. The V gene's germline CDR1 is SGHAT and CDR2 FQNNGV.

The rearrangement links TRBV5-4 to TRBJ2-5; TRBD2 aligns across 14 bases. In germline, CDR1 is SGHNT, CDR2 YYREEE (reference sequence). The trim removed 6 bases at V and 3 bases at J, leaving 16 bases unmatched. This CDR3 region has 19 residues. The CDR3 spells CASTGTAAPGLAGEETQYF. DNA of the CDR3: TGTGCCAGCACTGGGACGGCTGCTCCGGGACTAGCGGGAGAAGAGACCCAGTACTTC.